One TCR beta chain is described in this entry. Its target is unknown. This specimen comes from a study of T cell responses to AZD1222 COVID-19 vaccine. Broader study findings: Females made up more of the donors, who were largely white British, and clonal diversity may have come out too low.

The V gene's germline CDR1 is LNHDA and CDR2 SQIVND (reference sequence). The CDR3 is 15 residues long. V dropped 10 bases and J dropped 7; count of bases not matched to a gene: 16. The method was immunoSEQ multiplex PCR; TCRdb's version includes in-frame clones alone and lacks a portion of them. The sample shows some 110,000 clones, 65% to 85% of them seen only once. This TCR came from an adult in good health. The chain couples TRBV19 to TRBJ2-7, with 10 bases that match TRBD2. The specimen was peripheral blood, collected on day 0 of AZD1222 vaccination. The CDR3 DNA reads as TGTGCCACCGCAGGGGTTAGCGGGAGGCCAGGAGAGCAGTACTTC. This sequence encodes CATAGVSGRPGEQYF.